This T cell receptor beta chain was obtained from a study of T cell changes during pregnancy in multiple sclerosis. CDR3 size: 16 residues. The germline CDR1 and CDR2 sequences are MNHNY and SVGAGI (reference sequence). With V trimmed by 8 bases and J by 5 bases, 13 bases remained unmatched. Profiled with immunoSEQ multiplex PCR; TCRdb holds only in-frame clones, not every one. The table has tens of thousands of clones, roughly nine tenths seen once; the top ten hold roughly 2.7%. V usage is TRBV6-6 and J usage is TRBJ2-1, with TRBD2 matching over 9 bases. This sample comprised peripheral blood, obtained in the third trimester of pregnancy. This clonotype was obtained from a female donor in good health, enrolled as a control in a pregnancy study. The CDR3 protein is CASSEGWREGDNEQFF. CDR3 DNA sequence: TGTGCCAGCTCCGAGGGGTGGCGGGAGGGGGACAATGAGCAGTTCTTC.